Listed below are T cell receptor beta chains from one sample, sequenced in a study of T cell changes during pregnancy in multiple sclerosis. The method was immunoSEQ multiplex PCR; TCRdb's version includes in-frame clones alone and lacks a portion of them. The sample has tens of thousands of clones, roughly nine tenths seen once. This material consisted of CD4+ T cells from peripheral blood mononuclear cells, taken in the second trimester of pregnancy. Receptors were obtained from a female donor with multiple sclerosis, enrolled in a pregnancy study. Each CDR3 is given with its conserved first and last residue. A D gene is named only where the DNA matches it firmly. Some rows mark clone size as missing; the rest say once, few, many or name a class of expanded clone.

V gene	clone size	D gene	J gene	CDR3 protein
TRBV5-1	.	TRBD1	TRBJ2-3	CASTLGQGVTDTQYF
TRBV27	.	TRBD2	TRBJ2-1	CASSQGLAGRWSSYNEQFF
TRBV5-6	.	TRBD1	TRBJ1-2	CASSLGRTGFGYTF
TRBV14	.	.	TRBJ1-5	CASSQDQGQPQHF
TRBV30	.	TRBD1	TRBJ1-5	CAWGDRENQPQHF
TRBV6-5	.	.	TRBJ1-1	CASSYHGGPTNTEAFF
TRBV6-4	.	TRBD1	TRBJ1-2	CASSDSTGDGYTF
TRBV7-8	.	TRBD2	TRBJ2-1	CASSSTSGVDYNEQFF
TRBV7-8	.	.	TRBJ2-6	CASSLDDWVLTF
TRBV4-2	.	TRBD2	TRBJ2-3	CASSQEGTSSATQYF
TRBV7-2	.	.	TRBJ1-5	CASSLSASGHNQPQHF
TRBV5-1	.	TRBD1	TRBJ1-4	CASSLSDRGGKLFF
TRBV9	.	.	TRBJ2-1	CASSVAPLSSYNEQFF
TRBV9	.	.	TRBJ2-1	CASSVAGEAYNEQFF
TRBV11-1	.	TRBD2	TRBJ2-2	CASRSGTSGGNTGELFF
TRBV6-5	once	TRBD1	TRBJ2-7	CASSRTGAYEQYF
TRBV5-1	.	TRBD1	TRBJ1-1	CASSARDREHAKAFF
TRBV7-2	.	.	TRBJ2-3	CASSFLPGDTQYF
TRBV2	.	TRBD1	TRBJ1-2	CASSGTGGNYGYTF
TRBV19	.	.	TRBJ2-2	CASSIRGEGGTGELFF
TRBV7-2	.	.	TRBJ1-4	CASSPFQGEKLFF
TRBV7-7	.	TRBD1	TRBJ1-1	CASSAQGDTEAFF
TRBV6-1	.	.	TRBJ2-3	CASSEPGGSDTQYF
TRBV18	.	.	TRBJ1-1	CASSPGTGREGTEAFF
TRBV4-1	.	TRBD1	TRBJ1-1	CASSQGEGALAFF
TRBV6-1	.	TRBD1	TRBJ2-4	CASSVGARQGLAKNIQYF
TRBV19	.	TRBD2	TRBJ2-1	CASSLIPGLAEYNEQFF
TRBV30	.	.	TRBJ2-6	CAWSVGLYSGANVLTF
TRBV5-1	.	.	TRBJ2-1	CASSLEMGGDIVNEQFF
TRBV5-1	.	TRBD1	TRBJ1-6	CASRLTGAISPLHF
TRBV5-4	.	.	TRBJ2-7	CAWEVSSNTFNEQYF
TRBV2	.	TRBD2	TRBJ2-3	CASEGDYYTDTQYF
TRBV29-1	.	.	TRBJ1-5	CSVLGASNQPQHF
TRBV5-1	.	TRBD1	TRBJ2-5	CASGSRGQGQETQYF
TRBV5-4	.	TRBD1	TRBJ1-1	CASSSGTGNRRRTEAFF
TRBV6-1	.	.	TRBJ2-1	CATRPPGDEQFF
TRBV6-6	.	TRBD2	TRBJ2-1	CASSQKTSGSYNEQFF
TRBV10-2	.	TRBD2	TRBJ2-7	CASSERTSGTYEQYF
TRBV19	medium-sized	TRBD1	TRBJ2-7	CASRNRPGQMPYF
TRBV6-1	.	.	TRBJ1-2	CASSEGFLGYTF
TRBV7-2	.	TRBD1	TRBJ1-4	CASSSWDSYGEKLFF
TRBV4-1	.	TRBD2	TRBJ2-1	CASSHGLADNEQFF
TRBV4-3	.	.	TRBJ1-2	CASSQGSAPGGNYGYTF
TRBV6-1	.	.	TRBJ1-4	CASSERLEKLFF
TRBV29-1	few	TRBD1	TRBJ2-3	CSATGQDLGTDTQYF
TRBV18	.	.	TRBJ2-3	CASSPPSADTQYF
TRBV5-6	.	.	TRBJ1-2	CASSPTRVYGYTF
TRBV11-1	once	TRBD2	TRBJ2-3	CASSSGTSEDTQYF
TRBV6-1	.	TRBD2	TRBJ2-7	CASSEGPSGSGYEQYF
TRBV7-9	.	TRBD2	TRBJ2-1	CASSPGTSGRANEQFF
TRBV23-1	.	TRBD2	TRBJ2-1	CASSPGLAGERSYNEQFF
TRBV5-1	.	TRBD1	TRBJ2-2	CASSLSGTGGTGELFF
TRBV13	.	TRBD2	TRBJ2-3	CASSFPWTSGFTDTQYF
TRBV14	.	TRBD2	TRBJ2-1	CASSQDTSGGNEQFF
TRBV6-6	.	.	TRBJ1-4	CASSPREKLFF
TRBV29-1	.	TRBD1	TRBJ1-2	CSVGDRSYGYTF
TRBV7-9	.	.	TRBJ2-7	CASSLLATSSYEQYF
TRBV6-1	.	TRBD1	TRBJ2-3	CASSEAGTGGIGTDTQYF
TRBV6-6	.	.	TRBJ2-3	CASSPGDTQYF
TRBV27	once	.	TRBJ1-5	CASSRGYSNQPQHF